Following are 23 T cell receptor beta chains from one sample sequenced in a study of T cells in tumors after PD-1 blockade. Measured with immunoSEQ multiplex PCR; TCRdb has only the in-frame clones, and not every one. The table has approximately 19,000 clones, approximately 81% seen once; the top ten hold just over 25%. The input for sequencing was PBMCs, taken after anti-PD-1 therapy. These receptors were taken from a human donor with advanced basal cell or squamous cell carcinoma (not recorded which).

This chain links TRBV28 with TRBJ1-3; D uncertain. V gave up 4 bases and J gave up 0 bases, with 13 bases separating them. CDR1 is MDHEN, CDR2 SYDVKM, per germline. The CDR3 covers 16 residues. The CDR3 here is CASSWAFGDSGNTIYF. The CDR3 DNA is TGTGCCAGCAGTTGGGCCTTCGGAGACTCTGGAAACACCATATATTTT.

This sequence joins TRBV6-2 or TRBV6-3 and TRBJ2-1, with D perhaps matching TRBD2 (5 bases). The CDR3 is 15 residues long. The V gene's germline CDR1 is MNHEY and CDR2 SVGEGT. V dropped 6 bases and J dropped 4 bases, with 16 bases sitting between them. The DNA for the CDR3 is TGTGCCAGCAGCCCACGGCGGGTGGGGTACAATGAGCAGTTCTTC. Translation: CASSPRRVGYNEQFF.

V gene TRBV4-2 combines with J gene TRBJ1-1; no definite D call. Germline V gives CDR1 LGHNA, CDR2 YNFKEQ. Trimming took 5 bases from V and 0 from J, leaving 7 bases between them. The CDR3 is 13 amino acids. CDR3 coding DNA: TGTGCCAGCAGCTATCAGTTGAACACTGAAGCTTTCTTT. Translating it yields CASSYQLNTEAFF.

The gene calls are TRBV7-9 and TRBJ1-6; no clear D. Per germline, CDR1 SEHNR and CDR2 FQNEAQ (reference sequence). The CDR3 has 15 residues. V was shortened by 1 base and J by 7 bases, with 11 bases between the two germline ends. The CDR3 loop reads CASSLGRTKNSPLHF. For the CDR3, the DNA is TGTGCCAGCAGCTTAGGGCGAACGAAGAATTCACCCCTCCACTTT.

This clone was seen once. This chain links TRBV28 with TRBJ2-6; D possibly uses TRBD1 or TRBD2 (7 bases each). Trimming cost V 6 bases and J 0 bases, with 18 bases left between them. The CDR3 is made up of 18 amino acids. Per the germline V gene, CDR1 is MDHEN and CDR2 is SYDVKM. CDR3 in DNA: TGTGCCAGCAGCCAGGGGGGGACACCCAGCTCTGGGGCCAACGTCCTGACTTTC. Protein product: CASSQGGTPSSGANVLTF.

The rearrangement joins TRBV9 to TRBJ2-1; TRBD2 aligns across 7 bases. The CDR3 extends over 15 amino acids. Germline-derived CDR1 and CDR2 are SGDLS and YYNGEE. V lost 4 bases, J lost 2 bases, and 6 bases stayed unmatched. The CDR3 reads CASSLRLAPYNEQFF. The DNA for the CDR3 is TGTGCCAGCAGCCTTCGACTAGCCCCCTACAATGAGCAGTTCTTC.

The V call is TRBV18, the J call TRBJ1-2, with 8 bases lining up with TRBD1. The germline CDR1 and CDR2 sequences are KGHSH and LQKENI. Germline trimming cut 3 bases from V and 4 bases from J; bases unmatched to any gene: 7. This CDR3 region has 15 residues. CDR3 amino acids: CASSPPGQEIYGYTF. CDR3 nucleotides: TGTGCCAGCTCACCGCCGGGACAGGAGATCTATGGCTACACCTTC.

The V gene is TRBV3-1 (or the pseudogene TRBV3-2), the J gene TRBJ1-6; D gene ambiguous. CDR3 length: 13 amino acids. Germline V gene sequence: CDR1 LGHDT, CDR2 YNNKEL (reference sequence). V was clipped by 6 bases and J by 7 bases, with 10 bases between them. The chain's CDR3 is CASRARGNSPLHF. The DNA for the CDR3 is TGTGCCAGCAGGGCGCGGGGAAATTCACCCCTCCACTTT.

V gene TRBV15 combines with J gene TRBJ1-6, with TRBD1 as a possible D gene (5 bases). This CDR3 has 14 amino acids. V was cut by 3 bases and J by 7 bases, with 10 bases left in between. Per germline, CDR1 LNHNV and CDR2 YYDKDF (reference sequence). The CDR3 is CATSRPTVNSPLHF. The CDR3 DNA reads as TGTGCCACCAGCAGGCCGACAGTCAATTCACCCCTCCACTTT. The whole variable domain, remainder taken from reference TRBV15 and TRBJ1-6, is DAMVIQNPRYQVTQFGKPVTLSCSQTLNHNVMYWYQQKSSQAPKLLFHYYDKDFNNEADTPDNFQSRRPNTSFCFLDIRSPGLGDTAMYLCATSRPTVNSPLHFGNGTRLTVT.

The chain uses TRBV28 and TRBJ2-7; D is unclear. The V and J ends lost 1 base and 0 bases respectively, with 7 bases between them. This CDR3 is 14 amino acids long. From germline, CDR1 is MDHEN and CDR2 SYDVKM. CDR3 region: CASSLFYSSYEQYF. The CDR3 DNA reads as TGTGCCAGCAGTTTATTTTACAGCTCCTACGAGCAGTACTTC.

This clone was recorded once. V gene TRBV12-3 or TRBV12-4 combines with J gene TRBJ1-2; D not certain. The CDR3 is made up of 13 amino acids. Trimming left V 7 bases short and J 8 bases short, with 17 bases between. CDR3 in amino acids: CASTSSGLRGYTF. CDR3 coding DNA: TGTGCCAGCACCAGTAGTGGGTTACGAGGCTACACCTTC.

CDR3 DNA: TGTGCCACCGCGACAGGACAACTCTTTACGCTAGCGGGAGTGTCCTACAATGAGCAGTTCTTC. It specifies CATATGQLFTLAGVSYNEQFF. The chain has TRBV28 and TRBJ2-1; 10 positions agree with TRBD2. Trimming at V came to 10 bases and at J to 1 base, leaving 25 bases not matched to a gene. The CDR3 spans 21 residues. The germline CDR1 and CDR2 sequences are MDHEN and SYDVKM.

This clone was seen just once. A read error may produce the germline difference seen at one junction end. This chain joins TRBV7-9 and TRBJ1-2; 7 bases map to TRBD1. There are 13 residues in the CDR3. Germline CDR1 is SEHNR and CDR2 is FQNEAQ (reference sequence). The CDR3, as DNA: TGTGCCAGCACCTTAGGGGGCCTCTATGGCTACACCTTC. This gives the protein CASTLGGLYGYTF.

This clone was recorded a few times. This chain uses TRBV6-4 with TRBJ2-2; TRBD1 matches at 8 bases. J lost 6 bases, V lost 9 bases, and 0 bases had no gene match. Germline V lookup: CDR1 MRHNA, CDR2 SNTAGT. The CDR3 extends over 11 amino acids. CDR3 protein: CARQGAGELFF. In nucleotides, the CDR3 is TGTGCCAGACAGGGGGCCGGGGAGCTGTTTTTT.

This clone was seen once. The chain links TRBV3-1 (or the pseudogene TRBV3-2) to TRBJ2-2; D is undetermined. The V gene lost 1 base and the J gene lost 6 bases, with 9 bases spanning the gap. Germline assignment: CDR1 LGHDT and CDR2 YNNKEL (reference sequence). The CDR3 is made up of 14 amino acids. The CDR3 coding sequence is TGTGCCAGCAGCCAAGGTAGACATTCCGGGGAGCTGTTTTTT. It encodes CASSQGRHSGELFF.

This clone was detected only a few times. The rearrangement joins TRBV5-5 to TRBJ2-7; no clear D. This CDR3 is 13 amino acids long. V was pared by 4 bases and J by 3 bases, with 11 bases between. In germline, CDR1 is SGHKS, CDR2 YYEKEE (reference sequence). The CDR3 here is CASSTGMDYEQYF. The CDR3 DNA sequence: TGTGCCAGCAGCACCGGTATGGACTACGAGCAGTACTTC.

This chain links TRBV7-9 with TRBJ1-2; D is uncertain. Trimming stripped 5 bases from V and 5 bases from J, with 15 bases between. CDR1 SEHNR and CDR2 FQNEAQ come from the germline V gene (reference sequence). The CDR3 is 14 amino acids. DNA for the CDR3: TGTGCCAGCAGCCAAGCGGATGGGTTTTATGGCTACACCTTC. Its translation: CASSQADGFYGYTF.

In DNA form, the CDR3 reads TGTGCCAGCAGTGTGGGAGACAGTGAAGCTTTCTTT. Its translation: CASSVGDSEAFF. This sequence joins TRBV2 and TRBJ1-1, with a possible D match to TRBD1 (5 bases). Germline assignment: CDR1 SNHLY and CDR2 FYNNEI. The CDR3 is 12 amino acids. V was shortened by 4 bases and J by 7 bases, with 10 bases between the two germline ends.

In its sample, this clone ranks as medium-sized. The chain is built from TRBV10-3 and TRBJ2-7; the match to TRBD1 covers 12 bases. This CDR3 region has 15 residues. Trimming took 7 bases from V and 5 from J; bases not matched to a gene: 9. Germline V gene sequence: CDR1 ENHRY, CDR2 SYGVKD. CDR3 in DNA: TGTGCCATCACCGACCCGGGACAGGGGGCGCACGAGCAGTACTTC. The encoded protein is CAITDPGQGAHEQYF.

The chain uses TRBV7-2 and TRBJ1-2; no clear D. Germline lookup yields CDR1 SGHTA and CDR2 FQGNSA. CDR3 size: 14 residues. V was pared by 3 bases and J by 2 bases, with 10 bases between. This CDR3 reads CASSFPTGNYGYTF. DNA for the CDR3: TGTGCCAGCAGCTTTCCGACGGGGAACTATGGCTACACCTTC.

This clone was picked up a small number of times. The chain employs TRBV18 and TRBJ2-5, with D hard to call. The CDR3 extends over 15 amino acids. CDR1 KGHSH and CDR2 LQKENI come from the germline V gene. V was clipped by 1 base and J by 3 bases, with 12 bases between them. The chain's CDR3 is CASSPRGPPEETQYF. CDR3 bases: TGTGCCAGCTCACCACGTGGCCCGCCAGAAGAGACCCAGTACTTC.

CDR3: CASRTQTGMNTEAFF. CDR3 sequence (DNA): TGTGCCAGCAGGACACAGACAGGGATGAACACTGAAGCTTTCTTT. The rearrangement uses TRBV28 and TRBJ1-1; TRBD1 aligns across 7 bases. The CDR3 is made up of 15 amino acids. The V segment lost 6 bases and the J segment 0 bases; nucleotides outside the gene matches: 7. Looked up from germline, CDR1 is MDHEN and CDR2 is SYDVKM.

CDR3 residues: CASSVGGLVTDTQYF. CDR3 bases: TGTGCCAGCAGCGTAGGGGGGCTCGTTACAGATACGCAGTATTTT. The rearrangement links TRBV9 to TRBJ2-3; D might be TRBD1 (6 bases). This CDR3 has 15 amino acids. Germline V gene data show CDR1 as SGDLS and CDR2 as YYNGEE. V was cut by 0 bases and J by 3 bases, with 11 bases left in between.